Each of the 4 T cell receptor beta chains below was sequenced from the same sample in a study of cytomegalovirus exposure and HLA in healthy donors. Primers included in the PCR were 60 Vbeta and 13 Jbeta primers. TCRdb's copy holds only in-frame clones and misses some; the assay was immunoSEQ multiplex PCR. The sample includes just over 200,000 clones. Sequencing was done on a sample of PBMCs. The receptor set was obtained from a girl aged 2 to 10 in good health and CMV-seropositive.

V gene TRBV28 combines with J gene TRBJ2-1; maybe TRBD2 (5 bases). The CDR3 runs 17 residues. The germline gives CDR1 MDHEN, CDR2 SYDVKM. Trimming left V 1 base short and J 1 base short, with 14 bases between. Here the CDR3 reads CASSLSGLSGSYNEQFF. Written as DNA, the CDR3 is TGTGCCAGCAGTTTATCTGGACTCTCGGGATCCTACAATGAGCAGTTCTTC. The full variable domain, rest sourced from reference TRBV28 and TRBJ2-1, is DVKVTQSSRYLVKRTGEKVFLECVQDMDHENMFWYRQDPGLGLRLIYFSYDVKMKEKGDIPEGYSVSREKKERFSLILESASTNQTSMYLCASSLSGLSGSYNEQFFGPGTRLTVL.

The rearrangement links TRBV7-9 to TRBJ2-6; TRBD1 matches 9 bases. This CDR3 has 17 residues. Looked up from germline, CDR1 is SEHNR and CDR2 is FQNEAQ (reference sequence). V gave up 5 bases and J gave up 0 bases; unmatched junction bases: 5. The CDR3 bases are TGTGCCAGCAGCCCCGGGACAGGGCTCTCTGGGGCCAACGTCCTGACTTTC. It codes for CASSPGTGLSGANVLTF. The variable domain in full, with the rest retrieved from reference TRBV7-9 and TRBJ2-6, is DTGVSQNPRHKITKRGQNVTFRCDPISEHNRLYWYRQTLGQGPEFLTYFQNEAQLEKSRLLSDRFSAERPKGSFSTLEIQRTEQGDSAMYLCASSPGTGLSGANVLTFGAGSRLTVL.

The chain combines TRBV30 with TRBJ2-6, with 7 bases identical to TRBD2. CDR1 and CDR2 (germline): GTSNPN, SVGIG (reference sequence). The CDR3 consists of 17 residues. The ends lost 1 base at V and 0 bases at J; junction bases unmatched: 6. The CDR3 DNA is TGTGCCTGGAGTGAGGGGACTACATCCTCTGGGGCCAACGTCCTGACTTTC. It translates to CAWSEGTTSSGANVLTF.

The chain links TRBV18 to TRBJ1-1; D gene unclear. Between the trimmed V and J ends, which lost 6 bases and 5 bases, there was a span of 19 bases. CDR3 length: 15 amino acids. In germline, CDR1 is KGHSH, CDR2 LQKENI. CDR3 sequence reads: CASSPDREERTEAFF. Written as DNA, the CDR3 is TGTGCCAGCTCCCCGGATCGGGAGGAGAGAACTGAAGCTTTCTTT. Full variable domain (rest looked up from reference TRBV18 and TRBJ1-1): NAGVMQNPRHLVRRRGQEARLRCSPMKGHSHVYWYRQLPEEGLKFMVYLQKENIIDESGMPKERFSAEFPKEGPSILRIQQVVRGDSAAYFCASSPDREERTEAFFGQGTRLTVV.